What follows are 13 T cell receptor beta chains derived from one specimen sequenced in a study of blood T cells in healthy people across ages. Combining a sample-barcoded 5' primer with a J-beta primer mix, a second PCR ran for roughly 7 to 12 cycles. Via MiXCR, TCRdb re-called the 5' RACE reads, giving one row per CDR3 protein. The sample shows approximately 800,000 distinct CDR3 sequences, around 36% of them seen only once. Sequenced material: blood. The receptor set was obtained from a man aged 18 to 35 in good health.

The rearrangement links TRBV4-1 to TRBJ2-4; D remains ambiguous. The J call could be wrong; TRBJ2-5 is a better fit for the DNA end. Germline CDR1 is MGHRA and CDR2 is YSYEKL. This CDR3 region has 16 residues. CDR3 nucleotides: TGCGCCAGCAGCCTCCAGTGGGATGGATCTTTGGAGACCCAGTACTTC. It encodes CASSLQWDGSLETQYF.

Of note for this clonotype: A read error may produce the germline difference seen at one junction end. The chain is built from TRBV20-1 and TRBJ2-4, with D perhaps given as TRBD1 or TRBD2 (5 bases each). The J call may be incorrect, as the DNA end agrees better with TRBJ2-7. Germline CDR1 DFQATT, CDR2 SNEGSKA (reference sequence). The CDR3 has 12 residues. CDR3 loop: CSASRGSDEQYF. The CDR3 bases are TGCAGTGCTAGTCGGGGCTCCGACGAGCAGTACTTC.

This clonotype was seen many times. V usage is TRBV29-1 and J usage is TRBJ2-1, with 8 bases fitting TRBD1. The CDR3 has 14 amino acids. Germline V gene data show CDR1 as SQVTM and CDR2 as ANQGSEA. Germline trimming cut 3 bases from V and 7 bases from J; bases unmatched to any gene: 8. DNA of the CDR3: TGCAGCGTTGACGGGCCAGGGGGCTATAATGAGCAGTTCTTC. Amino acids: CSVDGPGGYNEQFF.

This clonotype was observed a few times. The V gene is TRBV12-3 or TRBV12-4, the J gene TRBJ2-1, with TRBD2 identical over 9 bases. The J segment lost 7 bases and the V segment lost 4 bases, leaving 11 bases of the junction unmatched. The CDR3 spans 16 residues. This chain's CDR3 is CASSYRSGGPENEQFF. The CDR3 DNA sequence: TGTGCCAGCAGTTACCGCAGCGGGGGGCCCGAGAATGAGCAGTTCTTC.

There are a few counts of this clonotype. The chain employs TRBV5-6 and TRBJ2-3; D perhaps matches TRBD1 (5 bases). The CDR3 length is 17 residues. Trimming took off 1 base at V and 2 bases at J, with 17 bases between the two ends. CDR1 is SGHDT, CDR2 YYEEEE, per germline. The CDR3 protein is CASSLRAGPLLTDTQYF. CDR3 DNA: TGTGCCAGCAGCTTGCGGGCAGGGCCTCTTCTCACAGATACGCAGTATTTT.

The J gene is TRBJ2-7, the V gene TRBV4-2, with 11 positions matching TRBD2. The CDR3 totals 17 residues. The germline V gene has CDR1 LGHNA and CDR2 YNFKEQ. V lost 6 bases, J lost 7 bases, and 17 bases stayed unmatched. CDR3 in amino acids: CASRILAGENLYNEQYF. The CDR3 nucleotides are TGTGCCAGCAGGATACTAGCGGGAGAGAATTTATACAATGAGCAGTACTTC.

A few counts support this clonotype. The rearrangement links TRBV20-1 to TRBJ1-6, with D perhaps TRBD1 (5 bases). The CDR3 consists of 15 residues. The V end was cut by 6 bases, the J end by 7 bases, with 19 bases between. Germline-derived CDR1 and CDR2 are DFQATT and SNEGSKA (reference sequence). The CDR3 sequence is CSARGLEGVNSPLHF. In DNA, the CDR3 is TGCAGTGCAAGGGGACTGGAAGGAGTGAATTCACCCCTCCACTTT.

This clonotype was detected only a few times. The chain uses TRBV19 and TRBJ2-7; no clear D gene. This CDR3 contains 15 residues. The V and J ends lost 6 bases and 2 bases respectively, with 17 bases between them. CDR1 and CDR2 (germline): LNHDA, SQIVND (reference sequence). The CDR3 nucleotides are TGTGCCAGTAGCCCCTGGGAAGGGTTCGCCTACGAGCAGTACTTC. Translating it yields CASSPWEGFAYEQYF.

This clonotype has a handful of counts. The J gene is TRBJ1-1, the V gene TRBV4-3, with 9 bases aligning to TRBD1. V shed 0 bases, J shed 10 bases, and the junction held 6 bases outside the gene matches. Germline V gene data show CDR1 as LGHNA and CDR2 as YSLEER. The CDR3 is 14 amino acids. The CDR3 bases are TGCGCCAGCAGCCAAGATTCGACAGGGGGAAGAGCTTTCTTT. This gives the protein CASSQDSTGGRAFF.

This clonotype was found a few times. V and J are TRBV25-1 and TRBJ1-2; tentative D call: TRBD1 (6 bases). Germline V gene lookup returns CDR1 MGHDK and CDR2 SYGVNS. Trimming cost V 4 bases and J 4 bases, with 25 bases left between them. The CDR3 runs 18 residues. CDR3 loop: CASSGRGPPQLDSYGYTF. In nucleotides, the CDR3 is TGTGCCAGCAGTGGCAGGGGCCCTCCACAACTTGACAGCTATGGCTACACCTTC.

Points on this clonotype: Possible read error: a much larger clone is one base away. The rearrangement joins TRBV7-2 to TRBJ2-1; D is perhaps TRBD1 (5 bases). The CDR3 sequence is 15 residues long. Trimming stripped 1 base from V and 10 bases from J, with 17 bases between. Looked up from germline, CDR1 is SGHTA and CDR2 is FQGNSA. The CDR3 region has the DNA TGTGCCAGCAGCTTAGGCGGCAGGGTCTCCTACGAGCAGTTCTTC. Amino acids: CASSLGGRVSYEQFF.

This rearrangement joins TRBV4-1 to TRBJ2-3; D uncertain. This CDR3 is built from 17 residues. V shed 0 bases and J shed 4 bases, with 17 bases lying between them. The germline gives CDR1 MGHRA, CDR2 YSYEKL. In DNA form, the CDR3 reads TGCGCCAGCAGCCAAGAATCCTCACTTATTGGGGCAGATACGCAGTATTTT. Amino acid sequence: CASSQESSLIGADTQYF.

This clonotype was detected ten times or more. The chain couples TRBV6-5 to TRBJ2-3; D is tentatively TRBD1 or TRBD2 (5 bases each). Trimming removed 7 bases from V and 0 bases from J, with 14 bases in between. In germline, CDR1 is MNHEY, CDR2 SVGAGI. The CDR3 covers 15 residues. The CDR3 region is CASIPFGGSTDTQYF. The CDR3 bases are TGTGCCAGCATCCCGTTTGGGGGTAGCACAGATACGCAGTATTTT.